The 4 T cell receptor beta chains in this list originate from one sample, sequenced in a study (dated by TCRdb to between 2015 and 2017). Library preparation was by 5' RACE. The listed sequencing device is Illumina MiSeq. The raw public reads went through TCRdb reprocessing: fastp at Q25, MiXCR clone calling, in-frame beta chains kept. When rows share a CDR3 protein, they turn into one entry using the most common DNA and genes. The sample table lists about 5,200 distinct CDR3 sequences, just over 70% of them with a count of one. 3.4% of the sample comes from the top ten. The material sequenced was naive CD4+ T cells sorted from blood. Reading the label with the study, this specimen's cell subset or site is: naive CD4+ T cells, CD4+CD45RA+CD25-. These receptor sequences come from a female donor with breast cancer.

This CDR3 is CSARDALRQGGRYSNQPQHF. The CDR3 bases are TGCAGTGCTAGAGACGCCCTACGACAGGGGGGGCGGTATAGCAATCAGCCCCAGCATTTT. The chain couples TRBV20-1 to TRBJ1-5; 9 nucleotides match TRBD1. V was pared by 0 bases and J by 0 bases, with 15 bases of the junction left unmatched. CDR1 and CDR2 (germline): DFQATT, SNEGSKA (reference sequence). The CDR3 spans 20 residues.

The chain recombines TRBV19 with TRBJ2-1, with 8 bases identical to TRBD2. Germline V gene lookup returns CDR1 LNHDA and CDR2 SQIVND (reference sequence). J lost 3 bases, V lost 5 bases, and 6 bases had no gene match. The CDR3 consists of 15 residues. The CDR3 sequence is CASSPIAGIYNEQFF. CDR3 nucleotides: TGTGCCAGTAGTCCCATAGCGGGGATCTACAATGAGCAGTTCTTC.

The chain has TRBV6-1 and TRBJ2-3; 9 nucleotides align to TRBD1. Germline loops: CDR1 MNHNS, CDR2 SASEGT. This CDR3 comprises 13 residues. V shed 7 bases and J 7 bases; nucleotides not matched to a gene: 6. In DNA, the CDR3 is TGTGCCAGCACCGGACAGGGGCTCAATACGCAGTATTTT. Amino acids: CASTGQGLNTQYF.

This clonotype was seen only a few times. The chain is built from TRBV10-1 and TRBJ2-7, with TRBD2 as a possible D gene (6 bases). The CDR3 has 14 residues. V shed 8 bases and J shed 4 bases, with 18 bases lying between them. CDR1 is WNHNN and CDR2 is SYGVQD in the germline V gene (reference sequence). CDR3 DNA sequence: TGCGCCAGCTCTAGGTCCGGGGGTGGTTACGAGCAGTACTTC. The encoded protein is CASSRSGGGYEQYF.